The 14 T cell receptor beta chains below all came from one sample that was sequenced in a study of CXCR3-negative and CXCR3-positive naive CD8 T cells. Libraries of TRB cDNA were made by 5' RACE and carried UMIs. Following a re-call of the 5' RACE reads, TCRdb has one entry per CDR3 protein and lacks DNA. This table holds 56,000 or so distinct CDR3 sequences. Sequencing was done on a sample of memory CD8+ T cells from blood. All receptors derive from a human donor in good health. Some clones in this sample may be carry-over from other donors' samples.

The genes are TRBV2 and TRBJ2-7; TCRdb reports TRBD2, a call that lacks DNA to check it against. Germline V CDR1 and CDR2: SNHLY, FYNNEI. This CDR3 contains 13 residues. CDR3 residues: CASKPGLSYEQYF.

The CDR3 sequence: CASSFAGGTGELFF. The chain has TRBV11-3 and TRBJ2-2; absent DNA, TCRdb's TRBD1 call cannot be checked. This CDR3 has 14 residues. Per germline, CDR1 SGHNT and CDR2 YENEEA.

V and J are TRBV12-3 or TRBV12-4 and TRBJ2-1. This CDR3 is 11 amino acids long. The CDR3 loop reads CASGIYNEQFF.

This chain joins TRBV7-6 and TRBJ2-3. Germline CDR1 is SGHVS and CDR2 is FNYEAQ. The CDR3 covers 16 residues. CDR3 residues: CASSLGLAAGGDTQYF.

The chain has TRBV20-1 and TRBJ1-6; the TCRdb D gene call, TRBD1, has no DNA to confirm it. The CDR3 has 15 amino acids. CDR1 and CDR2 from the germline V gene are DFQATT and SNEGSKA (reference sequence). CDR3 region: CSAREAGTGSSPLHF.

This sequence joins TRBV15 and TRBJ2-3. This CDR3 spans 17 amino acids. Germline lookup yields CDR1 LNHNV and CDR2 YYDKDF (reference sequence). Here the CDR3 reads CATSRDRYSDTTDTQYF.

This rearrangement joins TRBV27 to TRBJ2-2. The CDR3 is made up of 12 amino acids. The germline V gene has CDR1 MNHEY and CDR2 SMNVEV (reference sequence). CDR3 amino acids: CASRPVTGELFF.

The V call is TRBV7-9, the J call TRBJ2-5; TCRdb calls TRBD1, which cannot be checked without DNA. The CDR3 has 15 amino acids. The germline CDR1 and CDR2 sequences are SEHNR and FQNEAQ (reference sequence). CDR3 loop: CASSSEDRGQETQYF.

The J gene is TRBJ2-5, the V gene TRBV10-3. CDR3 size: 15 residues. Per germline, CDR1 ENHRY and CDR2 SYGVKD. CDR3 in amino acids: CAIRESLGMEETQYF.

V gene TRBV12-3 or TRBV12-4 combines with J gene TRBJ2-1; TCRdb proposes TRBD2, but this gene call is untestable without DNA. The CDR3 is 15 amino acids. The CDR3 is CASTPDRGSYNEQFF.

The chain joins TRBV27 to TRBJ2-7. The CDR3 length is 13 residues. Germline CDR1 MNHEY, CDR2 SMNVEV (reference sequence). The CDR3 sequence: CASSSDPNYEQYF.

The CDR3 loop reads CASSFPTLAVGGELFF. The rearrangement joins TRBV7-9 to TRBJ2-2; TCRdb's D call of TRBD2 is untestable without DNA. Germline V lookup: CDR1 SEHNR, CDR2 FQNEAQ (reference sequence). The CDR3 has 16 residues.

This chain links TRBV7-9 with TRBJ1-1. The CDR3 has 13 residues. CDR1 and CDR2 (germline): SEHNR, FQNEAQ (reference sequence). The CDR3 protein is CASSLGPDTEAFF.

This rearrangement joins TRBV3-1 to TRBJ1-2. Per the germline V gene, CDR1 is LGHDT and CDR2 is YNNKEL (reference sequence). The length of the CDR3 is 18 residues. This chain's CDR3 is CASSQDIGLWPTNYGYTF.